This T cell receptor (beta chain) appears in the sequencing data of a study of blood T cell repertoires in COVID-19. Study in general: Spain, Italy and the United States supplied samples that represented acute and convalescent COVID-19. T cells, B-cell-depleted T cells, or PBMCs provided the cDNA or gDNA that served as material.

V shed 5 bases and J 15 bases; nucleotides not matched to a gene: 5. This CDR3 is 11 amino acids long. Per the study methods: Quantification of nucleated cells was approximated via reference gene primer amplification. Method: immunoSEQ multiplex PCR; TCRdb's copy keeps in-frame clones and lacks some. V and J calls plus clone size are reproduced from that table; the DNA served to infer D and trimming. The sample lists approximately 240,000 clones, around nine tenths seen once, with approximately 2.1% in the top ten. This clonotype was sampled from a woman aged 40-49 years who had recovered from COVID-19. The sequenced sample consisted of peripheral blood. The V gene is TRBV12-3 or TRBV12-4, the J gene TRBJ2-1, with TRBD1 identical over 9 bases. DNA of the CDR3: TGTGCCAGCAGTGAGACAGGGGGTCTGTTCTTC. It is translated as CASSETGGLFF.